The present T cell receptor beta chain was sequenced within a study of T cells after yellow fever vaccination. This CDR3 contains 14 residues. The V end lost 3 bases, the J end lost 0 bases, and 6 bases lay between the germline ends. Many counts were recorded for this clonotype. Its antigen is as yet unknown. Study findings and constraints: Although most clonotypes did not, a small share appeared in both CD4 and CD8 compartments.

UMIs were added to TCR cDNA along with a universal primer site when it was made by 5'RACE template switching. TCRdb ran MiXCR on the 5' RACE reads and lists one entry per CDR3 protein. Here the sample spans about 350,000 distinct CDR3 sequences, about 4% being singletons. This specimen consisted of PBMCs, obtained 5 days after the yellow fever booster vaccination. This chain joins TRBV12-3 or TRBV12-4 and TRBJ2-4; no clear D gene. The receptor comes from a man aged 18 to 35 who received the YFV17D yellow fever vaccine. The CDR3 here is CASSFPSAKNIQYF. CDR3 DNA sequence: TGTGCCAGCAGTTTTCCCTCAGCCAAAAACATTCAGTACTTC.